This TCR beta chain comes out of a study of OX40 agonist ivuxolimab in advanced cancers. A remark on this clone: The target antigen is unknown.

The data were produced by immunoSEQ multiplex PCR, yet TCRdb's version contains in-frame clones alone and is incomplete. Counted here are some 65,000 clones, 89% occurring once; the ten biggest clones make up around 12%. The V segment lost 5 bases and the J segment 10 bases; nucleotides outside the gene matches: 9. The CDR3 runs to 16 residues. The germline gives CDR1 MGHRA, CDR2 YSYEKL. Study-level results: The CD4+ and CD8+ T cells in the blood had expanded clonally by week 6 at 0.1 to 3.0 mg/kg. On average, CD8+ T cells showed a greater number of expanded clones than CD4+.

Researchers took blood at baseline, on cycle 4 day 1, and on cycle 7 day 1. The specimen comprised CD4+ or CD8+ T cells sorted from blood, sampled in a trial of the OX40 agonist ivuxolimab. The clonotype was recovered from an adult with an advanced solid tumor such as melanoma, head and neck, liver or kidney cancer. This rearrangement joins TRBV4-1 to TRBJ2-1; 15 positions agree with TRBD2. The CDR3 DNA is TGCGCCAGCAGCACTGGGACTAGCGGGGGGCAAGGGGAGCAGTTCTTC. As protein: CASSTGTSGGQGEQFF.